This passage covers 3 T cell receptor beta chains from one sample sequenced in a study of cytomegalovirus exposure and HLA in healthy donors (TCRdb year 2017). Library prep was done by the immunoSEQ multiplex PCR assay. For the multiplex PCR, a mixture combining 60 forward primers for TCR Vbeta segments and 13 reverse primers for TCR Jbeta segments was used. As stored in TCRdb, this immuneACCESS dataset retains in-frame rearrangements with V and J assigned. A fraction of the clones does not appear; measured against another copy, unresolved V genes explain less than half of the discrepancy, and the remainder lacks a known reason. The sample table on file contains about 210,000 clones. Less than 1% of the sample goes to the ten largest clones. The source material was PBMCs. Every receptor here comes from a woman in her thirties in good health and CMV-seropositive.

The CDR3 reads CATSYLAGGRDTQYF. The CDR3 nucleotides read TGTGCCACCAGCTACCTAGCGGGAGGGCGGGATACGCAGTATTTT. V gene TRBV15 combines with J gene TRBJ2-3, with 12 nucleotides matching TRBD2. V was clipped by 5 bases and J by 6 bases; unmatched bases: 6. The CDR3 consists of 15 residues. Germline values: CDR1 LNHNV, CDR2 YYDKDF (reference sequence). The full variable domain, in which reference TRBV15 and TRBJ2-3 provide the parts outside the CDR3, is DAMVIQNPRYQVTQFGKPVTLSCSQTLNHNVMYWYQQKSSQAPKLLFHYYDKDFNNEADTPDNFQSRRPNTSFCFLDIRSPGLGDTAMYLCATSYLAGGRDTQYFGPGTRLTVL.

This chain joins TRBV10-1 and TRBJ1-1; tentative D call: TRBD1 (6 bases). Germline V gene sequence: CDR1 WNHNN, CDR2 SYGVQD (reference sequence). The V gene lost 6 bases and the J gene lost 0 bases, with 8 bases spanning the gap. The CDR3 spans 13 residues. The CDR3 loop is CASRRTVNTEAFF. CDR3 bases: TGCGCCAGCAGGAGGACAGTGAACACTGAAGCTTTCTTT.

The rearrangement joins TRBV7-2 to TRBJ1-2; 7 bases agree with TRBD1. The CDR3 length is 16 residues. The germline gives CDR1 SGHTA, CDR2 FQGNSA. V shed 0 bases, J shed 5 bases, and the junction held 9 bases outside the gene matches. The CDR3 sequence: CASSLAPGQPPYGYTF. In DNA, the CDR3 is TGTGCCAGCAGCTTAGCACCGGGACAGCCCCCGTATGGCTACACCTTC.